A selection of T cell receptor beta chains follows, all from one sample in a study of CD8 T cells in ankylosing spondylitis. In TCRdb, the 5' RACE reads were re-called with MiXCR into one record per CDR3 protein. The sample consists of about 700,000 distinct CDR3 sequences, over 15% of them appearing once. What was sequenced was blood, either unsorted or a sorted T cell fraction (not recorded which). The receptors were gathered from a male donor with ankylosing spondylitis. Each CDR3 is given with its conserved first and last residue. Fields, in order: J gene, CDR3 length, V gene, CDR3 protein.

>TRBJ2-1|19|TRBV7-2
CASSFRLAGGHFGIDEQFF
>TRBJ2-5|16|TRBV7-8
CASSHFLGSWQETQYF
>TRBJ1-2|13|TRBV12-3/TRBV12-4
CASSPSPAAGYTF
>TRBJ2-2|14|TRBV6-1
CASRQGLGTGELFF
>TRBJ2-1|15|TRBV12-3/TRBV12-4
CASSLWREGPDEQFF
>TRBJ2-1|16|TRBV20-1
CSARMRTSGANNEQFF
>TRBJ2-3|14|TRBV12-3/TRBV12-4
CASTPDRYTDTQYF
>TRBJ1-2|12|TRBV6-1
CASSPYSYGYTF
>TRBJ2-7|15|TRBV5-1
CASSLVGLPTYEQYF
>TRBJ1-3|15|TRBV5-1
CASSLSGSTGNTIYF
>TRBJ2-7|13|TRBV5-1
CASSGGQGYEQYF
>TRBJ2-7|14|TRBV18
CASSPGQGNYEQYF
>TRBJ1-2|15|TRBV7-2
CASSHLSPGQRGYTF
>TRBJ2-1|12|TRBV5-4
CASSFNSGRQFF
>TRBJ2-3|15|TRBV11-2
CASSFEPNPELTQYF
>TRBJ2-1|17|TRBV27
CASSLRTSGSKRGEQFF
>TRBJ1-1|13|TRBV6-2/TRBV6-3
CASRTGMNTEAFF
>TRBJ2-7|15|TRBV7-2
CASSLDPQMNYEQYF
>TRBJ2-3|15|TRBV7-7
CASSLDSGHTDTQYF
>TRBJ2-7|15|TRBV20-1
CSARPPEDFAYEQYF
>TRBJ1-5|16|TRBV27
CASSFGGKGHNQPQHF
>TRBJ2-1|12|TRBV5-1
CASSLNVGGSFF
>TRBJ2-7|11|TRBV29-1
CSVVQNYEQYF
>TRBJ2-3|15|TRBV7-3
CASSQRGARADTQYF
>TRBJ1-1|17|TRBV12-3/TRBV12-4
CASSPGQVGRPYTEAFF
>TRBJ1-2|15|TRBV4-3
CASSQNRASGYGYTF
>TRBJ1-4|16|TRBV6-5
CASSYSGTATNEKLFF
>TRBJ2-1|16|TRBV20-1
CSARSQIAGRYNEQFF
>TRBJ2-1|18|TRBV5-5
CASSSLLGTASSYNEQFF
>TRBJ2-5|13|TRBV18
CASSPGVRETQYF
>TRBJ1-6|14|TRBV9
CASKRDLTNSPLHF
>TRBJ1-1|13|TRBV27
CASSGQGRSEAFF
>TRBJ2-7|16|TRBV12-3/TRBV12-4
CASSPDTSGSSYEQYF
>TRBJ2-1|17|TRBV19
CASGWGRMWGRAYEQFF
>TRBJ2-1|12|TRBV7-9
CASSYSNNEQFF
>TRBJ2-1|14|TRBV7-2
CASSPEVAENEQFF
>TRBJ2-5|14|TRBV20-1
CSARGTPSGETQYF
>TRBJ1-6|10|TRBV30
CAWGGGPLHF
>TRBJ2-7|15|TRBV25-1
CASSERAGGPYEQYF
>TRBJ2-2|13|TRBV29-1
CSVESPGTGELFF
>TRBJ2-5|15|TRBV29-1
CSVGTGLGPQETQYF
>TRBJ2-7|12|TRBV12-3/TRBV12-4
CASTQGADEQYF
>TRBJ2-2|14|TRBV7-6
CASSYGTDTGELFF
>TRBJ2-2|17|TRBV5-1
CASSPRVVARGTGELFF
>TRBJ2-3|16|TRBV7-8
CASSLATALGEDTQYF
>TRBJ1-1|16|TRBV7-8
CASSPQPGTVNTEAFF
>TRBJ1-6|15|TRBV4-1
CASSQVLGNNSPLHF
>TRBJ1-1|11|TRBV29-1
CIGQVNTEAFF
>TRBJ2-7|14|TRBV10-3
CAISDTARPAEQYF
>TRBJ2-1|15|TRBV7-3
CASSLGGRKDNEQFF
>TRBJ1-1|11|TRBV12-3/TRBV12-4
CASSFRGASFF
>TRBJ2-1|13|TRBV12-3/TRBV12-4
CASRYGGDNEQFF
>TRBJ1-2|17|TRBV10-3
CAISESSKGQTGLGYTF
>TRBJ2-1|14|TRBV24-1
CATGAGVGTGEQFF